This T cell receptor beta chain is from a study of CD4 T cells in relation to SARS-CoV-2 and coronaviruses. Study at large: The HLA restriction of the shared crossreactive spike epitopes was mapped. Study-wide results and caveats: This crossreactivity analysis covered spike protein alone, no other viral proteins.

Concerning this clone itself: Its antigen is unidentified.

TCRdb's table, derived via immunoSEQ multiplex PCR, lists solely in-frame clones and lacks some. The sample contains about 70,000 clones, around 86% of which appear only once. CD4+ T cells from unexposed donors were obtained before the COVID-19 pandemic (2011-2018). The sequencing sample was made of memory CD4+ T cells from PBMCs. This clonotype was sampled from a human donor in good health.

The CDR3: CASSTPGNSYEQYF. DNA of the CDR3: TGTGCCAGCAGCACCCCAGGGAACTCCTACGAGCAGTACTTC. The J gene is TRBJ2-7, the V gene TRBV28; D may be TRBD1 (5 bases). Per germline, CDR1 MDHEN and CDR2 SYDVKM. There are 14 residues in the CDR3. V was pared by 6 bases and J by 0 bases, with 12 bases between.